Below, 25 T cell receptor beta chains from the same sample are listed, as sequenced in a study of T cell responses to AZD1222 COVID-19 vaccine. Here immunoSEQ multiplex PCR was the method, and the copy in TCRdb shows in-frame clones only, minus some. The data show around 190,000 clones, around 94% seen once. The input for sequencing was peripheral blood, taken on day 0 of AZD1222 vaccination. All receptors come from an adult in good health.

This clone was seen only a few times. The chain has TRBV5-1 and TRBJ1-2; 8 nucleotides match TRBD1. CDR3 length: 14 residues. The ends lost 0 bases at V and 4 bases at J; junction bases unmatched: 2. Looked up from germline, CDR1 is SGHRS and CDR2 is YFSETQ. DNA for the CDR3: TGCGCCAGCAGCTTGGGAGGACAGGGCTATGGCTACACCTTC. Residues: CASSLGGQGYGYTF.

This clone was seen at least ten times. The rearrangement joins TRBV4-2 to TRBJ2-3; TRBD2 matches 12 bases. The CDR3 totals 18 residues. CDR1 and CDR2 from the germline V gene are LGHNA and YNFKEQ. The trim removed 6 bases at V and 0 bases at J, leaving 10 bases unmatched. CDR3 amino acids: CASRDTSGGTYSTDTQYF. The CDR3 DNA reads TGTGCCAGCAGGGACACTAGCGGGGGGACCTATAGCACAGATACGCAGTATTTT.

This sequence joins TRBV18 and TRBJ1-2, with TRBD1 as a possible D gene (5 bases). This CDR3 region has 14 residues. Germline V lookup: CDR1 KGHSH, CDR2 LQKENI. Trimming removed 0 bases at V and 8 bases at J, with 13 bases between. CDR3 bases: TGTGCCAGCTCACCACCGGGGCAGGGAATAGGCTACACCTTC. Its protein is CASSPPGQGIGYTF.

This clone showed up just once. V and J are TRBV27 and TRBJ1-5; D call uncertain. This CDR3 contains 16 residues. Germline V CDR1 and CDR2: MNHEY, SMNVEV (reference sequence). The ends were cut back, 3 bases at V and 1 base at J, with 13 bases in the middle. The CDR3 nucleotides read TGTGCCAGCAGTTTTCGGGCAGGTATGAGCAATCAGCCCCAGCATTTT. This codes for CASSFRAGMSNQPQHF.

V is TRBV6-5 and J is TRBJ1-2; D is ambiguous. V lost 4 bases and J 4 bases, leaving 16 bases between the germline ends. The V gene's germline CDR1 is MNHEY and CDR2 SVGAGI. The CDR3 spans 15 residues. This CDR3 reads CASSFDGVSFYGYTF. The CDR3 region has the DNA TGTGCCAGCAGTTTTGACGGAGTATCGTTCTATGGCTACACCTTC.

The chain joins TRBV7-8 to TRBJ1-5; D gene unclear. Trimming took 0 bases from V and 4 from J, leaving 7 bases between them. Germline assignment: CDR1 SGHVS and CDR2 FQNEAQ. This CDR3 spans 14 amino acids. The CDR3 coding sequence is TGTGCCAGCAGCTTAGCGGCCAGGAATCAGCCCCAGCATTTT. Its translation is CASSLAARNQPQHF.

The V gene is TRBV5-1, the J gene TRBJ1-2; tentative D call: TRBD1 (5 bases). Germline V gene lookup returns CDR1 SGHRS and CDR2 YFSETQ. With 9 bases removed from V and 2 bases from J, the gap between germline ends came to 11 bases. This CDR3 is built from 12 residues. The chain's CDR3 is CATRATNYGYTF. CDR3 DNA: TGCGCCACCAGGGCTACGAACTATGGCTACACCTTC.

This clone came up a few times. The chain links TRBV18 to TRBJ1-6; D is unclear. Trimming stripped 3 bases from V and 8 bases from J, with 8 bases between. The CDR3 consists of 13 residues. Germline assignment: CDR1 KGHSH and CDR2 LQKENI. The CDR3 loop is CASSPTNDSPLHF. DNA of the CDR3: TGTGCCAGCTCACCTACTAATGATTCACCCCTCCACTTT.

The chain is built from TRBV7-9 and TRBJ2-4; 7 nucleotides line up with TRBD1. CDR3 size: 16 residues. Trimming at V came to 5 bases and at J to 1 base, leaving 8 bases not matched to a gene. Germline loops: CDR1 SEHNR, CDR2 FQNEAQ (reference sequence). For the CDR3, the DNA is TGTGCCAGCAGCCGATCCGGGACAGCCGCCAAAAACATTCAGTACTTC. It encodes CASSRSGTAAKNIQYF.

There are a few counts of this clone. This sequence joins TRBV7-2 and TRBJ1-6; no firm D call. Deletions cut 5 bases from V and 9 bases from J, with 20 bases between. The germline V gene encodes CDR1 SGHTA and CDR2 FQGNSA. CDR3 size: 16 residues. The CDR3: CASSPPPEGPGSPLHF. The CDR3 DNA sequence: TGTGCCAGCAGCCCCCCGCCCGAGGGCCCTGGTTCACCCCTCCACTTT.

The chain recombines TRBV18 with TRBJ2-2, with 9 bases aligning to TRBD1. Germline CDR1 KGHSH, CDR2 LQKENI. With 3 bases clipped from V and 5 bases from J, the junction kept 7 bases outside the gene matches. This CDR3 is built from 16 residues. CDR3 amino acids: CASSPRGQGETGELFF. CDR3 coding DNA: TGTGCCAGCTCACCGAGGGGACAGGGTGAGACCGGGGAGCTGTTTTTT.

The rearrangement joins TRBV7-2 to TRBJ2-5; TRBD2 agrees at 11 bases. V trimming: 1 base; J trimming: 5 bases; junction bases outside the gene matches: 0. The CDR3 length is 14 residues. Germline V CDR1 and CDR2: SGHTA, FQGNSA. CDR3 nucleotides: TGTGCCAGCAGCTTAGGACTAGCGGGGGAGACCCAGTACTTC. Protein sequence: CASSLGLAGETQYF.

DNA of the CDR3: TGTGCCAGCAGCTCGGGTCTGCAGGGGTTGAATACGCAGTATTTT. This translates into CASSSGLQGLNTQYF. The chain uses TRBV7-2 and TRBJ2-3; TRBD1 might be the D (6 bases). The CDR3 runs to 15 residues. Germline loops: CDR1 SGHTA, CDR2 FQGNSA. V shed 4 bases and J shed 7 bases, with 18 bases lying between them.

The chain employs TRBV2 and TRBJ1-5; 9 positions match TRBD1. Germline values: CDR1 SNHLY, CDR2 FYNNEI. There are 15 residues in the CDR3. The V and J ends lost 5 bases and 6 bases, in that order; junction bases with no gene match: 8. The CDR3 nucleotides read TGTGCCAGCAGTTCCCTACAGGGGGCGTTTCAGCCCCAGCATTTT. This codes for CASSSLQGAFQPQHF.

The V and J genes are TRBV6-5 and TRBJ1-2; possible D gene TRBD1, 5 bases. The CDR3 covers 16 residues. Germline V gene data show CDR1 as MNHEY and CDR2 as SVGAGI. The V end was cut by 0 bases, the J end by 7 bases, with 18 bases between. The CDR3 bases are TGTGCCAGCAGTTACTCCCCCCAGACAGCCCGGGGTGGCTACACCTTC. It yields the protein CASSYSPQTARGGYTF.

The V call is TRBV5-1, the J call TRBJ1-6; D not resolved. There are 14 residues in the CDR3. V was clipped by 5 bases and J by 8 bases, with 14 bases between them. Germline values: CDR1 SGHRS, CDR2 YFSETQ. The CDR3 DNA reads as TGCGCCAGCAGACCCCTCAGCCGGGATTCACCCCTCCACTTT. It is translated as CASRPLSRDSPLHF.

The chain carries TRBV28 and TRBJ2-3; D may be TRBD1 or TRBD2 (7 bases each). The V and J ends lost 4 bases and 1 base respectively, with 15 bases between them. CDR3 length: 16 residues. In germline, CDR1 is MDHEN, CDR2 SYDVKM. CDR3 coding DNA: TGTGCCAGCAGTTCTCCAGGGGGGGCTCGCACAGATACGCAGTATTTT. Its protein is CASSSPGGARTDTQYF.

This chain uses TRBV7-2 with TRBJ2-1; D is perhaps TRBD2 (5 bases). V was clipped by 1 base and J by 10 bases, with 11 bases between them. The CDR3 is 13 residues long. Germline V gene lookup returns CDR1 SGHTA and CDR2 FQGNSA. As DNA, the CDR3 is TGTGCCAGCAGCTTAGGTGTGACTATAGAGCAGTTCTTC. Protein sequence: CASSLGVTIEQFF. The full variable domain, rest sourced from reference TRBV7-2 and TRBJ2-1, is GAGVSQSPSNKVTEKGKDVELRCDPISGHTALYWYRQSLGQGLEFLIYFQGNSAPDKSGLPSDRFSAERTGGSVSTLTIQRTQQEDSAVYLCASSLGVTIEQFFGPGTRLTVL.

The rearrangement joins TRBV6-1 to TRBJ1-2, with 12 bases lining up with TRBD1. Germline CDR1 is MNHNS and CDR2 is SASEGT. The CDR3 contains 16 residues. J was trimmed by 7 bases and V by 1 base; bases with no gene match: 7. DNA for the CDR3: TGTGCCAGCAGTGAAGGAGGGACAGGGGGCGCCTCTGGCTACACCTTC. Protein sequence: CASSEGGTGGASGYTF.

The chain carries TRBV13 and TRBJ1-3; 8 positions agree with TRBD1. CDR1 PRHDT and CDR2 FYEKMQ come from the germline V gene (reference sequence). Trimming at V came to 5 bases and at J to 1 base, leaving 16 bases not matched to a gene. There are 19 residues in the CDR3. The CDR3 DNA reads as TGTGCCAGCAGCGCGCCAGGACAGGGTATCCTGGTATCTGGAAACACCATATATTTT. Amino acid sequence: CASSAPGQGILVSGNTIYF.

The chain recombines TRBV4-2 with TRBJ2-1, with 9 nucleotides matching TRBD2. Germline CDR1 and CDR2: LGHNA and YNFKEQ. This CDR3 comprises 18 residues. With 1 base clipped from V and 5 bases from J, the junction kept 12 bases outside the gene matches. The CDR3 loop reads CASSQGPLRLAENNEQFF. The CDR3, as DNA: TGTGCCAGCAGCCAAGGCCCACTTCGACTAGCGGAAAACAATGAGCAGTTCTTC.

The chain links TRBV29-1 to TRBJ2-6, with 8 nucleotides matching TRBD1. V trimming: 6 bases; J trimming: 2 bases; junction bases outside the gene matches: 0. Germline lookup yields CDR1 SQVTM and CDR2 ANQGSEA. The CDR3 runs 13 residues. The DNA for the CDR3 is TGCAGCGTGGGACAGGCTGGGGCCAACGTCCTGACTTTC. Residues: CSVGQAGANVLTF.

This chain uses TRBV27 with TRBJ1-1; 8 bases are shared with TRBD1. This CDR3 comprises 14 residues. Germline V lookup: CDR1 MNHEY, CDR2 SMNVEV (reference sequence). J gave up 4 bases and V 2 bases, and 3 bases lay outside the gene matches. CDR3 in amino acids: CASSLVTGATEAFF. The CDR3 coding sequence is TGTGCCAGCAGTTTAGTGACAGGGGCCACTGAAGCTTTCTTT.

V gene TRBV19 combines with J gene TRBJ1-6; perhaps TRBD1 as D (6 bases). Trimming shortened V by 7 bases and J by 9 bases, and 13 bases separated the two germline ends. Germline CDR1 and CDR2: LNHDA and SQIVND (reference sequence). CDR3 length: 13 amino acids. DNA of the CDR3: TGTGCCAGTAAGGACAGAGTGGGTTCACCCCTCCACTTT. This sequence encodes CASKDRVGSPLHF.

This clone was seen just once. CDR3 DNA sequence: TGTGCCAGCAGTCGGGACAGGGGGCTCCACACTGAAGCTTTCTTT. Translating gives CASSRDRGLHTEAFF. The genes are TRBV6-5 and TRBJ1-1; TRBD1 matches at 12 bases. Unmatched junction bases numbered 4, after V lost 5 bases and J lost 3 bases. The germline CDR1 and CDR2 sequences are MNHEY and SVGAGI. The CDR3 has 15 residues.